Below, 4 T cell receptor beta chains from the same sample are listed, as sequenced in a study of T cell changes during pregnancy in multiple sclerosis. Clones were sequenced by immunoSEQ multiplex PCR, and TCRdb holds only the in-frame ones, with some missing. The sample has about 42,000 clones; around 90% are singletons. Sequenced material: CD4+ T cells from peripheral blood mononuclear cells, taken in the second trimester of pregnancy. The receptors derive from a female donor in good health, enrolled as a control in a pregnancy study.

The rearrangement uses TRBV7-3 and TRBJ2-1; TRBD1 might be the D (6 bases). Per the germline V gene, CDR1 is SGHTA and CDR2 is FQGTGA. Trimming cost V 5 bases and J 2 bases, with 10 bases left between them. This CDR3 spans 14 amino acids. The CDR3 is CASSHGQPYNEQFF. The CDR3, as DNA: TGTGCCAGCAGCCATGGACAGCCCTACAATGAGCAGTTCTTC. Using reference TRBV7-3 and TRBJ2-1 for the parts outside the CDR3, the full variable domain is GAGVSQTPSNKVTEKGKYVELRCDPISGHTALYWYRQSLGQGPEFLIYFQGTGAADDSGLPNDRFFAVRPEGSVSTLKIQRTERGDSAVYLCASSHGQPYNEQFFGPGTRLTVL.

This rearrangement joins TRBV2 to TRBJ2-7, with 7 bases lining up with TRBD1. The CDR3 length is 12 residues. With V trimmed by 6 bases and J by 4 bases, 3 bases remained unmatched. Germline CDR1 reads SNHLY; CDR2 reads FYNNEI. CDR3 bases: TGTGCCAGCAGGAGGGACAGTTACGAGCAGTACTTC. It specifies CASRRDSYEQYF.

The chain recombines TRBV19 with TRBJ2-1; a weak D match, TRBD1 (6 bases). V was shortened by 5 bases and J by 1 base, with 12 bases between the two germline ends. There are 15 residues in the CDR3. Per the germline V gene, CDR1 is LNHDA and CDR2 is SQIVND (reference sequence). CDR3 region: CASSETGQSYNEQFF. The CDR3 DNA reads TGTGCCAGTAGTGAGACAGGCCAGTCCTACAATGAGCAGTTCTTC.

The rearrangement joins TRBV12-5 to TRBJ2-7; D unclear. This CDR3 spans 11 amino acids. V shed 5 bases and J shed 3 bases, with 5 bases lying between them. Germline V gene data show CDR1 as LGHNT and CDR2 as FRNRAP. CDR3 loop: CASGLVYEQYF. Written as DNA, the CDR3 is TGTGCTAGTGGTCTCGTCTACGAGCAGTACTTC.